What follows are 15 T cell receptor beta chains derived from one specimen sequenced in a study of T cell responses to AZD1222 COVID-19 vaccine. Profiled with immunoSEQ multiplex PCR; TCRdb holds only in-frame clones, not every one. The sample holds roughly 100,000 clones; nearly 90% are singletons and the top ten take over 35%. The source was peripheral blood, collected 28 days after the second AZD1222 dose. These TCRs come from an adult who received the AZD1222 COVID-19 vaccine.

This clone showed up just a few times. This sequence joins TRBV18 and TRBJ1-1, with D hard to call. Per germline, CDR1 KGHSH and CDR2 LQKENI. V was trimmed by 5 bases and J by 8 bases, leaving 9 bases between them. This CDR3 comprises 11 residues. CDR3 sequence (DNA): TGTGCCAGCTCAGTGCAAGAAGAAGCTTTCTTT. Protein product: CASSVQEEAFF.

The J gene is TRBJ2-1, the V gene TRBV28, with 10 nucleotides matching TRBD2. V lost 6 bases to trimming and J lost 4 bases; unmatched junction nucleotides: 9. Germline CDR1 MDHEN, CDR2 SYDVKM. The CDR3 spans 16 residues. The CDR3 DNA sequence: TGTGCCAGCAGCACGACCGCAGCGGGAGGGTACAATGAGCAGTTCTTC. It is translated as CASSTTAAGGYNEQFF.

The chain is built from TRBV18 and TRBJ1-2; tentative D call: TRBD1 (5 bases). Germline V gene lookup returns CDR1 KGHSH and CDR2 LQKENI. V lost 3 bases to trimming and J lost 8 bases, with 19 bases between them. The CDR3 runs to 15 residues. Here the CDR3 DNA reads TGTGCCAGCTCACCGGGCGCAGGGCGCGCTAACGGCTACACCTTC. Its protein product is CASSPGAGRANGYTF.

The genes are TRBV30 and TRBJ1-4, with TRBD1 matching over 8 bases. The CDR3 has 15 amino acids. V was clipped by 3 bases and J by 10 bases; unmatched bases: 13. Germline V CDR1 and CDR2: GTSNPN, SVGIG (reference sequence). CDR3 amino acids: CAWRARTGNGGKLFF. The CDR3 DNA is TGTGCCTGGAGAGCCCGGACAGGGAATGGAGGAAAACTGTTTTTT.

The CDR3 region has the DNA TGTGCCAGCAGCCGTCACGAGCAGTACTTC. Translated, it gives CASSRHEQYF. J is TRBJ2-7 and V is TRBV28; D uncertain. The CDR3 is made up of 10 amino acids. V gave up 6 bases and J gave up 5 bases, with 5 bases separating them. Germline CDR1 reads MDHEN; CDR2 reads SYDVKM.

The chain uses TRBV19 and TRBJ1-1; TRBD1 might be the D (6 bases). Germline CDR1 is LNHDA and CDR2 is SQIVND (reference sequence). The CDR3 is made up of 13 amino acids. Trimming took 6 bases from V and 1 from J, leaving 9 bases between them. CDR3 sequence reads: CASRATGNTEAFF. In nucleotides, the CDR3 is TGTGCCAGTAGAGCGACAGGGAACACTGAAGCTTTCTTT.

The chain employs TRBV9 and TRBJ2-5, with 10 nucleotides matching TRBD2. Germline V gene lookup returns CDR1 SGDLS and CDR2 YYNGEE. The J segment lost 2 bases and the V segment lost 4 bases, leaving 8 bases of the junction unmatched. This CDR3 has 16 amino acids. CDR3 sequence (DNA): TGTGCCAGCAGCCTCGGACTAGCGGAACGGCAAGAGACCCAGTACTTC. It translates to CASSLGLAERQETQYF.

The chain joins TRBV2 to TRBJ2-7, with D possibly being TRBD2 (6 bases). V was clipped by 10 bases and J by 3 bases, with 22 bases between them. The CDR3 runs 15 residues. The germline CDR1 and CDR2 sequences are SNHLY and FYNNEI. CDR3 protein: CAIASPGLYHYEQYF. For the CDR3, the DNA is TGTGCCATAGCCTCCCCGGGACTCTACCACTACGAGCAGTACTTC. The variable domain in full, completed from reference TRBV2 and TRBJ2-7, reads EPEVTQTPSHQVTQMGQEVILRCVPISNHLYFYWYRQILGQKVEFLVSFYNNEISEKSEIFDDQFSVERPDGSNFTLKIRSTKLEDSAMYFCAIASPGLYHYEQYFGPGTRLTVT.

The chain carries TRBV11-2 and TRBJ2-5; 9 nucleotides align to TRBD2. CDR1 is SGHAT, CDR2 FQNNGV, per germline. CDR3 length: 15 amino acids. J gave up 1 base and V 4 bases, and 4 bases lay outside the gene matches. CDR3 in amino acids: CASSYSGSRQETQYF. In DNA form, the CDR3 reads TGTGCCAGCAGCTATAGCGGGAGTCGCCAAGAGACCCAGTACTTC.

The CDR3: CSVVGTGEEQYF. The CDR3 DNA is TGCAGCGTTGTTGGGACAGGTGAAGAGCAGTACTTC. V and J are TRBV29-1 and TRBJ2-7; TRBD1 agrees at 8 bases. The germline V gene encodes CDR1 SQVTM and CDR2 ANQGSEA. CDR3 length: 12 residues. The trim removed 4 bases at V and 7 bases at J, leaving 6 bases unmatched.

The chain combines TRBV28 with TRBJ1-2, with 9 bases that match TRBD1. Unmatched junction bases numbered 1, after V lost 8 bases and J lost 0 bases. Per the germline V gene, CDR1 is MDHEN and CDR2 is SYDVKM. CDR3 size: 13 residues. CDR3 sequence: CASRDRANYGYTF. CDR3 DNA sequence: TGTGCCAGCCGGGACAGGGCTAACTATGGCTACACCTTC.

The V call is TRBV6-2 or TRBV6-3, the J call TRBJ2-7, with D uncertain. The CDR3 has 11 amino acids. Trimming left V 2 bases short and J 4 bases short, with 3 bases between. CDR1 and CDR2 (germline): MNHEY, SVGEGT. The CDR3 DNA reads TGTGCCAGCAGTTACACATACGAGCAGTACTTC. This codes for CASSYTYEQYF.

The chain has TRBV6-5 and TRBJ2-4; possibly TRBD2 for D (5 bases). The CDR3 loop spans 11 amino acids. V lost 6 bases, J lost 12 bases, and 12 bases lay in between. Looked up from germline, CDR1 is MNHEY and CDR2 is SVGAGI. The CDR3 DNA reads as TGTGCCAGCAGCCAGGACTTGAATCAGTACTTC. As protein: CASSQDLNQYF.

V is TRBV5-4 and J is TRBJ2-2, with a tentative D call TRBD2 (5 bases). V was shortened by 7 bases and J by 4 bases, with 17 bases between the two germline ends. Germline CDR1 is SGHNT and CDR2 is YYREEE (reference sequence). This CDR3 is built from 15 residues. The CDR3: CASARGLMSTGELFF. The CDR3 DNA is TGTGCCAGCGCGAGAGGGTTGATGAGCACCGGGGAGCTGTTTTTT.

CDR3 nucleotide sequence: TGTGCCAGCAGTGAATATGGGACAGCACCAAATTCACCCCTCCACTTT. Protein: CASSEYGTAPNSPLHF. The chain links TRBV25-1 to TRBJ1-6; 7 bases are a match to TRBD1. V gave up 0 bases and J gave up 7 bases; unmatched junction bases: 6. Germline loops: CDR1 MGHDK, CDR2 SYGVNS. The CDR3 runs to 16 residues.